One sample yielded the 18 T cell receptor beta chains listed below, sequenced in a study of blood T cell repertoires in COVID-19. Sequencing used immunoSEQ multiplex PCR; TCRdb keeps in-frame clones, though not all of them. The table has around 130,000 clones, about 83% seen once. The specimen was peripheral blood. These receptors were obtained from a man aged 55 to 70 with acute or convalescent COVID-19.

This clone was found once. The genes are TRBV5-4 and TRBJ2-5; 14 positions agree with TRBD2. Germline V gene sequence: CDR1 SGHNT, CDR2 YYREEE (reference sequence). V trimming: 4 bases; J trimming: 4 bases; junction bases outside the gene matches: 12. The CDR3 has 18 residues. CDR3 sequence: CASSAPPGLAGVRETQYF. Here the CDR3 DNA reads TGTGCCAGCAGCGCCCCCCCGGGACTAGCGGGAGTTAGAGAGACCCAGTACTTC.

The V call is TRBV6-1, the J call TRBJ2-2; 8 nucleotides align to TRBD1. The CDR3 has 17 amino acids. J was trimmed by 4 bases and V by 0 bases; bases with no gene match: 7. Germline V gene data show CDR1 as MNHNS and CDR2 as SASEGT. The CDR3: CASSEARQGAGTGELFF. The CDR3 nucleotides are TGTGCCAGCAGTGAAGCTCGGCAGGGGGCCGGCACCGGGGAGCTGTTTTTT.

V and J are TRBV7-2 and TRBJ1-2, with 11 bases identical to TRBD1. CDR3 length equals 13 residues. Germline-derived CDR1 and CDR2 are SGHTA and FQGNSA. Trimming cost V 5 bases and J 8 bases; bases outside gene matches: 4. CDR3 protein: CASSGTGGDGYTF. In DNA, the CDR3 is TGTGCCAGCAGCGGGACAGGGGGAGACGGCTACACCTTC.

J is TRBJ2-3 and V is TRBV19, with 11 bases aligning to TRBD2. Trimming at V came to 3 bases and at J to 5 bases, leaving 4 bases not matched to a gene. This CDR3 has 15 amino acids. Looked up from germline, CDR1 is LNHDA and CDR2 is SQIVND (reference sequence). CDR3 DNA: TGTGCCAGTAGTATTGGGACTAGCGGAGGAGATACGCAGTATTTT. Amino acid sequence: CASSIGTSGGDTQYF.

The count of this clone is one. The chain recombines TRBV3-1 (or the pseudogene TRBV3-2) with TRBJ1-2; TRBD1 is a possible D gene (5 bases). Trimming removed 2 bases from V and 4 bases from J, with 8 bases in between. The CDR3 has 13 residues. Germline V gives CDR1 LGHDT, CDR2 YNNKEL (reference sequence). Here the CDR3 reads CASSQQTVYGYTF. DNA of the CDR3: TGTGCCAGCAGCCAACAGACAGTCTATGGCTACACCTTC.

This clone was seen only once. The CDR3 reads CASSMNLAGTEQYF. CDR3 sequence (DNA): TGTGCCAGTAGTATGAATCTAGCGGGAACCGAGCAGTACTTC. This chain links TRBV19 with TRBJ2-7; TRBD2 agrees at 9 bases. V dropped 3 bases and J dropped 6; count of bases not matched to a gene: 6. CDR1 is LNHDA, CDR2 SQIVND, per germline (reference sequence). The CDR3 covers 14 residues.

V and J are TRBV29-1 and TRBJ1-1; perhaps TRBD1 as D (5 bases). CDR3 size: 14 residues. Germline lookup yields CDR1 SQVTM and CDR2 ANQGSEA. The V and J ends lost 4 bases and 1 base respectively, with 13 bases between them. The CDR3, as DNA: TGCAGCGTTGTAGAATGGGGGGGGAACACTGAAGCTTTCTTT. Protein product: CSVVEWGGNTEAFF. The whole variable domain, filled in from reference TRBV29-1 and TRBJ1-1, reads SAVISQKPSRDICQRGTSLTIQCQVDSQVTMMFWYRQQPGQSLTLIATANQGSEATYESGFVIDKFPISRPNLTFSTLTVSNMSPEDSSIYLCSVVEWGGNTEAFFGQGTRLTVV.

This clone was detected only a few times. The chain links TRBV29-1 to TRBJ1-2; 10 nucleotides align to TRBD1. Trimming took 5 bases from V and 8 from J; bases not matched to a gene: 5. The CDR3 runs to 12 residues. From germline, CDR1 is SQVTM and CDR2 ANQGSEA. The CDR3 here is CSVWTGGVGYTF. The CDR3 bases are TGCAGCGTTTGGACAGGGGGGGTGGGCTACACCTTC.

This sequence joins TRBV9 and TRBJ1-1; 7 bases agree with TRBD1. J lost 1 base, V lost 3 bases, and 6 bases had no gene match. CDR3 length equals 15 residues. Germline CDR1 and CDR2: SGDLS and YYNGEE. Here the CDR3 DNA reads TGTGCCAGCAGCGCGACGGGACAGCCGAACACTGAAGCTTTCTTT. It specifies CASSATGQPNTEAFF.

J is TRBJ2-2 and V is TRBV28, with TRBD1 matching over 8 bases. V gave up 5 bases and J gave up 3 bases; unmatched junction bases: 11. Germline loops: CDR1 MDHEN, CDR2 SYDVKM. The CDR3 contains 17 residues. CDR3 loop: CASSAVVQGGDTGELFF. The DNA for the CDR3 is TGTGCCAGCAGTGCGGTCGTACAGGGGGGAGACACCGGGGAGCTGTTTTTT.

The J gene is TRBJ2-5, the V gene TRBV7-2; 9 positions agree with TRBD2. V dropped 1 base and J dropped 5; count of bases not matched to a gene: 5. The CDR3 spans 15 residues. Germline values: CDR1 SGHTA, CDR2 FQGNSA. CDR3 in DNA: TGTGCCAGCAGCTTAGAGGGACTAGCACCTGAGACCCAGTACTTC. This translates into CASSLEGLAPETQYF. The whole variable domain, remainder taken from reference TRBV7-2 and TRBJ2-5, is GAGVSQSPSNKVTEKGKDVELRCDPISGHTALYWYRQSLGQGLEFLIYFQGNSAPDKSGLPSDRFSAERTGGSVSTLTIQRTQQEDSAVYLCASSLEGLAPETQYFGPGTRLLVL.

The chain employs TRBV11-3 and TRBJ2-1, with 9 positions matching TRBD1. Germline CDR1 and CDR2: SGHNT and YENEEA. With 5 bases clipped from V and 7 bases from J, the junction kept 9 bases outside the gene matches. The CDR3 consists of 15 residues. CDR3 nucleotide sequence: TGTGCCAGCAGCCCAACAGGGGGCGCCGGGAATGAGCAGTTCTTC. Its translation: CASSPTGGAGNEQFF.

The chain carries TRBV7-2 and TRBJ1-1; TRBD1 is a possible D gene (5 bases). Trimming took 1 base from V and 0 from J, leaving 9 bases between them. The CDR3 contains 15 residues. CDR1 is SGHTA and CDR2 is FQGNSA in the germline V gene. The CDR3: CASSLGNRMNTEAFF. The CDR3 region has the DNA TGTGCCAGCAGCTTAGGTAACAGGATGAACACTGAAGCTTTCTTT.

The chain employs TRBV11-2 and TRBJ2-7; D may be TRBD2 (5 bases). Trimming cost V 0 bases and J 7 bases, with 19 bases left between them. CDR3 length equals 16 residues. CDR1 is SGHAT, CDR2 FQNNGV, per germline. The CDR3 DNA reads TGTGCCAGCAGCTTAGATAGACGGGCCCTATCGGGGGAGCAGTACTTC. Its translation is CASSLDRRALSGEQYF.

The CDR3 loop is CASTEGLAVSTDTQYF. CDR3 DNA sequence: TGTGCCAGCACCGAAGGGCTAGCGGTTAGCACAGATACGCAGTATTTT. The chain links TRBV19 to TRBJ2-3; 7 bases match TRBD2. Trimming took 9 bases from V and 0 from J; bases not matched to a gene: 12. Germline CDR1 reads LNHDA; CDR2 reads SQIVND (reference sequence). This CDR3 is 16 amino acids long.

V usage is TRBV4-2 and J usage is TRBJ2-5; TRBD2 agrees at 7 bases. This CDR3 has 19 residues. V was pared by 0 bases and J by 0 bases, with 13 bases of the junction left unmatched. Looked up from germline, CDR1 is LGHNA and CDR2 is YNFKEQ. The CDR3 region has the DNA TGTGCCAGCAGCCAAGATGTCGGCGGGATGCGGGGGTACCAAGAGACCCAGTACTTC. Translating it yields CASSQDVGGMRGYQETQYF.

The chain uses TRBV23-1 and TRBJ2-1; 7 bases align to TRBD2. TRBV23-1 carries the ORF label, with uncertain function. V was pared by 4 bases and J by 0 bases, with 6 bases of the junction left unmatched. This CDR3 is 16 amino acids long. The CDR3 loop is CASSRGGRRSYNEQFF. CDR3 in DNA: TGCGCCAGCAGTCGGGGAGGGAGGCGCTCCTACAATGAGCAGTTCTTC.

The chain is built from TRBV9 and TRBJ2-1; a weak D match, TRBD2 (6 bases). This CDR3 has 15 residues. Germline CDR1 and CDR2: SGDLS and YYNGEE. Trimming removed 2 bases at V and 5 bases at J, with 14 bases between. The CDR3 loop reads CASSVMGLRDNEQFF. CDR3 sequence (DNA): TGTGCCAGCAGCGTGATGGGACTCCGAGACAATGAGCAGTTCTTC.